Included here is one T cell receptor (beta chain) sequence, with context. Its target is unknown. The V gene lost 6 bases and the J gene lost 2 bases, with 10 bases spanning the gap. The CDR3 sequence is 13 residues long. From germline, CDR1 is LNHDA and CDR2 SQIVND (reference sequence). The data stem from a study of early stage breast cancer tumors. Study-wide points: Most shared enriched TCRB sequences were commonly generated ones. Chain pairing and CD4, CD8 or FOXP3 expression were not captured.

Profiling relied on immunoSEQ multiplex PCR, and the TCRdb table lists in-frame clones only, not all of them. The repertoire holds about 72,000 clones, with under 85% as singletons. Sequencing used blood. The source of this sequence is a person in their sixties with breast cancer. The J gene is TRBJ1-1, the V gene TRBV19; D is perhaps TRBD1 (6 bases). The CDR3 is CASRGGINTEAFF. DNA for the CDR3: TGTGCCAGTAGAGGGGGAATAAACACTGAAGCTTTCTTT.